Presented here are 16 T cell receptor beta chains from one specimen sequenced in a study. MiXCR, run by TCRdb on the RT-PCR reads, gives a single entry per CDR3 protein. This table has 650,000 to 800,000 distinct CDR3 sequences, more than 13% appearing once. The sample consisted of memory CD4+ T cells from blood. These receptors all stem from a female donor in good health, serving as a healthy control.

This clonotype was picked up a small number of times. V and J are TRBV20-1 and TRBJ2-5; 7 bases align to TRBD1. The germline V gene encodes CDR1 DFQATT and CDR2 SNEGSKA (reference sequence). CDR3 length equals 13 residues. V lost 6 bases to trimming and J lost 5 bases; unmatched junction nucleotides: 9. The CDR3 DNA follows: TGCAGTGCCGAAGATACAGGGGTGGAGACCCAGTACTTC. This gives the protein CSAEDTGVETQYF.

CDR3 amino acids: CASSEPGNGETQYF. The DNA for the CDR3 is TGTGCCAGCAGTGAACCAGGGAATGGAGAGACCCAGTACTTC. The chain is built from TRBV6-1 and TRBJ2-5; weak D call: TRBD1 (5 bases). The CDR3 runs to 14 residues. The germline CDR1 and CDR2 sequences are MNHNS and SASEGT. V was shortened by 2 bases and J by 4 bases, with 11 bases between the two germline ends.

This chain connects TRBV7-6 to TRBJ2-3, with no clear D. Between the trimmed V and J ends, which lost 6 bases and 5 bases, there was a span of 9 bases. Looked up from germline, CDR1 is SGHVS and CDR2 is FNYEAQ. The CDR3 extends over 12 amino acids. The CDR3 protein is CASSSQLDTQYF. The CDR3, as DNA: TGTGCCAGCAGTTCCCAGTTAGATACGCAGTATTTT. Combining the CDR3 with reference TRBV7-6 and TRBJ2-3 gives the whole variable domain GAGVSQSPRYKVTKRGQDVALRCDPISGHVSLYWYRQALGQGPEFLTYFNYEAQQDKSGLPNDRFSAERPEGSISTLTIQRTEQRDSAMYRCASSSQLDTQYFGPGTRLTVL.

The table lists this clonotype with many counts. The chain carries TRBV4-1 and TRBJ2-7; tentative D call: TRBD2 (6 bases). The CDR3 sequence is 16 residues long. Trimming pared 1 base from V and 3 bases from J, leaving 16 bases between. CDR1 is MGHRA, CDR2 YSYEKL, per germline. The CDR3 DNA reads as TGCGCCAGCAGCCAAGGGCGGGGCGGGAATAGCTACGAGCAGTACTTC. Translated: CASSQGRGGNSYEQYF.

The chain combines TRBV28 with TRBJ2-3, with D perhaps TRBD2 (5 bases). The V end was cut by 10 bases, the J end by 9 bases, with 20 bases between. Looked up from germline, CDR1 is MDHEN and CDR2 is SYDVKM. The length of the CDR3 is 13 residues. The CDR3 region is CAIAGVSSGTQYF. The DNA of the CDR3 is TGTGCCATCGCCGGGGTTAGTTCGGGAACGCAGTATTTT.

This clonotype appeared a few times. The chain couples TRBV6-1 to TRBJ1-2; maybe TRBD1 (6 bases). V lost 2 bases, J lost 3 bases, and 13 bases lay in between. Germline CDR1 MNHNS, CDR2 SASEGT. The CDR3 is 15 residues long. The CDR3 protein is CASSEIQGGHYGYTF. CDR3 sequence (DNA): TGTGCCAGCAGTGAAATACAGGGCGGACACTATGGCTACACCTTC.

This chain links TRBV30 with TRBJ1-1; D uncertain. CDR3 length: 16 residues. From germline, CDR1 is GTSNPN and CDR2 SVGIG (reference sequence). Trimming took 0 bases from V and 3 from J, leaving 17 bases between them. CDR3 nucleotide sequence: TGTGCCTGGAGTGTACAACACACTAGAGGGTACACTGAAGCTTTCTTT. This translates into CAWSVQHTRGYTEAFF.

Points on this clonotype: This sequence may be a read error, since a much larger clone differs from it by one base. The chain combines TRBV20-1 with TRBJ1-1, with no clear D. The CDR3 extends over 14 amino acids. Germline V CDR1 and CDR2: DFQATT, SNEGSKA (reference sequence). V dropped 6 bases and J dropped 10 bases, with 24 bases sitting between them. CDR3 in amino acids: CSAARHGLQVRAFF. CDR3 coding DNA: TGCAGTGCGGCCCGGCACGGGCTGCAGGTGCGAGCTTTCTTT.

The V and J genes are TRBV2 and TRBJ2-1, with 10 bases that match TRBD2. V dropped 4 bases and J dropped 0; count of bases not matched to a gene: 15. The CDR3 length is 20 residues. Germline V lookup: CDR1 SNHLY, CDR2 FYNNEI. This CDR3 is CASSVEGLTSGPFSYNEQFF. In nucleotides, the CDR3 is TGTGCCAGCAGTGTCGAAGGTTTGACTAGCGGGCCATTCTCCTACAATGAGCAGTTCTTC.

The chain recombines TRBV4-1 with TRBJ2-5; D unresolved. Trimming removed 0 bases from V and 4 bases from J, with 9 bases in between. This CDR3 comprises 14 residues. Germline assignment: CDR1 MGHRA and CDR2 YSYEKL. CDR3 sequence: CASSQDNERETQYF. The CDR3 DNA sequence: TGCGCCAGCAGCCAAGACAACGAGAGAGAGACCCAGTACTTC.

The chain couples TRBV20-1 to TRBJ2-3; possible D gene TRBD2, 6 bases. V lost 2 bases to trimming and J lost 4 bases, with 10 bases between them. The CDR3 extends over 13 amino acids. Germline V CDR1 and CDR2: DFQATT, SNEGSKA (reference sequence). CDR3 amino acids: CSARFSGADTQYF. The CDR3 nucleotides read TGCAGTGCTAGATTTAGCGGAGCAGATACGCAGTATTTT.

The chain carries TRBV5-1 and TRBJ2-5, with TRBD1 identical over 7 bases. Per germline, CDR1 SGHRS and CDR2 YFSETQ. The trim removed 0 bases at V and 7 bases at J, leaving 6 bases unmatched. CDR3 length: 14 residues. CDR3 sequence: CASSLVGGEGTQYF. CDR3 coding DNA: TGCGCCAGCAGCTTGGTAGGGGGCGAAGGGACCCAGTACTTC. The complete variable domain, with remaining parts taken from reference TRBV5-1 and TRBJ2-5, reads KAGVTQTPRYLIKTRGQQVTLSCSPISGHRSVSWYQQTPGQGLQFLFEYFSETQRNKGNFPGRFSGRQFSNSRSEMNVSTLELGDSALYLCASSLVGGEGTQYFGPGTRLLVL.

This chain joins TRBV27 and TRBJ2-7; TRBD1 matches at 7 bases. CDR3 length equals 16 residues. J lost 3 bases, V lost 6 bases, and 14 bases had no gene match. Looked up from germline, CDR1 is MNHEY and CDR2 is SMNVEV (reference sequence). The CDR3 spells CASRPSSGTAIYEQYF. CDR3 sequence (DNA): TGTGCCAGCAGACCAAGTTCCGGGACAGCGATCTACGAGCAGTACTTC.

Concerning this clonotype: No conserved phenylalanine or tryptophan is present at the end of the CDR3, so a read error is the likely explanation. V usage is TRBV20-1 and J usage is TRBJ1-5; tentatively, D is TRBD1 (5 bases). V dropped 1 base and J dropped 2 bases, with 12 bases sitting between them. The germline V gene has CDR1 DFQATT and CDR2 SNEGSKA (reference sequence). The CDR3 spans 15 residues. This chain's CDR3 is CSARGGAGGNQPQHS. Written as DNA, the CDR3 is TGCAGTGCTAGAGGCGGGGCAGGTGGCAATCAGCCCCAGCATTCT.

The rearrangement links TRBV20-1 to TRBJ2-2; no clear D. The CDR3 runs to 14 residues. CDR1 DFQATT and CDR2 SNEGSKA come from the germline V gene (reference sequence). Trimming took 2 bases from V and 4 from J, leaving 11 bases between them. The CDR3 sequence is CSARLVPLTGELFF. CDR3 sequence (DNA): TGCAGTGCTAGATTAGTCCCACTCACCGGGGAGCTGTTTTTT.

The chain uses TRBV27 and TRBJ2-1; unclear D gene. V lost 4 bases, J lost 6 bases, and 16 bases lay in between. Germline CDR1 reads MNHEY; CDR2 reads SMNVEV (reference sequence). The CDR3 consists of 15 residues. CDR3 sequence (DNA): TGTGCCAGCAGTTCCTTGACTTCTTGGGTCAATGAGCAGTTCTTC. The encoded protein is CASSSLTSWVNEQFF.